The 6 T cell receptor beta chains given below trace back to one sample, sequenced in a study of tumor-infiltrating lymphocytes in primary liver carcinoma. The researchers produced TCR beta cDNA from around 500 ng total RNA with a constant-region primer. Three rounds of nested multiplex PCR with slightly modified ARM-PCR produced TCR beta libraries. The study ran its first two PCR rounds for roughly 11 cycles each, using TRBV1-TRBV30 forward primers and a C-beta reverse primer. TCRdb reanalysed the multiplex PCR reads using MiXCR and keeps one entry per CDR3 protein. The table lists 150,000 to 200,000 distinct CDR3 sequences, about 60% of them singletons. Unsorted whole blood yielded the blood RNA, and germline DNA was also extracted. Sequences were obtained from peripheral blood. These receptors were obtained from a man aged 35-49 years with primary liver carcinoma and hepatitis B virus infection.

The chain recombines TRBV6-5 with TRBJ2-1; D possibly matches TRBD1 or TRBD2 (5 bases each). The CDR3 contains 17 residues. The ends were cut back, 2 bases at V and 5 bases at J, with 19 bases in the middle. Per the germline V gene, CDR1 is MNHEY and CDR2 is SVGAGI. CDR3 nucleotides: TGTGCCAGCAGTTACGGGGACCCGGGTGATCTTAACAATGAGCAGTTCTTC. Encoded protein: CASSYGDPGDLNNEQFF.

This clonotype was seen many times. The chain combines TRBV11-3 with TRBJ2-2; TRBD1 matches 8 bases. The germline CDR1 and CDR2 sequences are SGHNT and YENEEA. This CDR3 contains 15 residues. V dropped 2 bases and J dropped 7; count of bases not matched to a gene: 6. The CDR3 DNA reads TGTGCCAGCAGCTTATCAGGGGGCGCGAGCGGGGAGCTGTTTTTT. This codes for CASSLSGGASGELFF.

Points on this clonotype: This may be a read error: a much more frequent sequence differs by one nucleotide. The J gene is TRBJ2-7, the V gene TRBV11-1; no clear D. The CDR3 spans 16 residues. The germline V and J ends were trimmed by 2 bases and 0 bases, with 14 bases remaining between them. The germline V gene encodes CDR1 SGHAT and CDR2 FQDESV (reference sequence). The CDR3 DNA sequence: TGTGCCAGCAGCTTAAGGCTAGTGGAACCCTCCTACGAGCAGTACTTC. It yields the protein CASSLRLVEPSYEQYF. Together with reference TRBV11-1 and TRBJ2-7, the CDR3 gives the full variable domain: EAEVAQSPRYKITEKSQAVAFWCDPISGHATLYWYRQILGQGPELLVQFQDESVVDDSQLPKDRFSAERLKGVDSTLKIQPAELGDSAMYLCASSLRLVEPSYEQYFGPGTRLTVT.

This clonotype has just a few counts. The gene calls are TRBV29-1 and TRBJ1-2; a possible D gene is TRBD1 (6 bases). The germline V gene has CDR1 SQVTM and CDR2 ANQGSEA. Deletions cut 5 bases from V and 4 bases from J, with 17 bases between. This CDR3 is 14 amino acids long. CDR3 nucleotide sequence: TGCAGCGTTTTTACCCGGGACAACGTCTATGGCTACACCTTC. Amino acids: CSVFTRDNVYGYTF.

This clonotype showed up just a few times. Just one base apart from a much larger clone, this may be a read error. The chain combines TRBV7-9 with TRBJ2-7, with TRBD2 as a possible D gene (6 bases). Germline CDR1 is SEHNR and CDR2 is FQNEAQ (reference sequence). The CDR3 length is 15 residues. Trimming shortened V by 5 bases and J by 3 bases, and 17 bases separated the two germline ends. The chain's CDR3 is CASSKRVRQNYEQYF. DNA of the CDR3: TGTGCCAGCAGCAAGCGGGTGAGACAGAACTACGAGCAGTACTTC.

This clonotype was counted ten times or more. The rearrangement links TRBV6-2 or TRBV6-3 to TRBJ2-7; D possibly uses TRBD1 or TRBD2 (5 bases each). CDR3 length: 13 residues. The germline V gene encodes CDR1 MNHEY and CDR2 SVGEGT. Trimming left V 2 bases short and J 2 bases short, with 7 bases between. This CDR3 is CASSYRGPYEQYF. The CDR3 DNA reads TGTGCCAGCAGTTACCGGGGCCCCTACGAGCAGTACTTC.